Below are 28 T cell receptor beta chains sequenced from a single sample in a study of CD8 T cells in ankylosing spondylitis. TCRdb called the 5' RACE reads again in MiXCR, with one record for every CDR3 protein. The table lists about 25,000 distinct CDR3 sequences, around 2.5% of them singletons, with approximately 7.6% in the top ten. The specimen sequenced was blood, either unsorted or a sorted T cell fraction (not recorded which). The receptors derive from a female donor with ankylosing spondylitis or in good health (not recorded which).

Many counts were recorded for this clonotype. The chain is built from TRBV9 and TRBJ2-1; possible D gene TRBD2, 6 bases. V was shortened by 3 bases and J by 2 bases, with 18 bases between the two germline ends. Germline-derived CDR1 and CDR2 are SGDLS and YYNGEE. The CDR3 runs 17 residues. The CDR3 loop reads CASSEPRGRGTYNEQFF. DNA of the CDR3: TGTGCCAGCAGCGAGCCCCGCGGGCGGGGAACCTACAATGAGCAGTTCTTC.

This clonotype was observed many times. The chain links TRBV9 to TRBJ2-7; D may be TRBD2 (5 bases). In germline, CDR1 is SGDLS, CDR2 YYNGEE. The length of the CDR3 is 15 residues. V was clipped by 2 bases and J by 0 bases, with 12 bases between them. DNA for the CDR3: TGTGCCAGCAGCGTTTCGACGGGAAGCTCCTACGAGCAGTACTTC. The encoded protein is CASSVSTGSSYEQYF.

Many counts were recorded for this clonotype. The chain carries TRBV9 and TRBJ1-5; D uncertain. The CDR3 spans 15 residues. Germline values: CDR1 SGDLS, CDR2 YYNGEE. The germline V and J ends were trimmed by 2 bases and 4 bases, with 13 bases remaining between them. The CDR3 here is CASSVSDGWNQPQHF. DNA of the CDR3: TGTGCCAGCAGCGTGTCGGATGGTTGGAATCAGCCCCAGCATTTT.

This clonotype was recorded many times. V and J are TRBV9 and TRBJ2-3; TRBD1 agrees at 8 bases. Germline V lookup: CDR1 SGDLS, CDR2 YYNGEE. Unmatched junction bases numbered 7, after V lost 3 bases and J lost 1 base. The CDR3 extends over 16 amino acids. The CDR3 is CASSAEDRVRTDTQYF. DNA for the CDR3: TGTGCCAGCAGCGCGGAGGACAGGGTTCGCACAGATACGCAGTATTTT. Drawing the rest from reference TRBV9 and TRBJ2-3, the complete variable domain is DSGVTQTPKHLITATGQRVTLRCSPRSGDLSVYWYQQSLDQGLQFLIQYYNGEERAKGNILERFSAQQFPDLHSELNLSSLELGDSALYFCASSAEDRVRTDTQYFGPGTRLTVL.

This clonotype was observed a few times. The chain recombines TRBV20-1 with TRBJ2-1; tentative D call: TRBD2 (6 bases). The CDR3 has 12 amino acids. CDR1 and CDR2 (germline): DFQATT, SNEGSKA (reference sequence). The germline V and J ends were trimmed by 3 bases and 7 bases, with 10 bases remaining between them. CDR3 residues: CSARPLANEQFF. The CDR3 nucleotides read TGCAGTGCTAGGCCTCTAGCGAATGAGCAGTTCTTC.

This clonotype was seen many times. The CDR3 coding sequence is TGTGCCAGCAGCGTCTCTTCGGGGACACGGGAGACCCAGTACTTC. It is translated as CASSVSSGTRETQYF. This sequence joins TRBV9 and TRBJ2-5; D perhaps matches TRBD1 (6 bases). Germline CDR1 SGDLS, CDR2 YYNGEE. Trimming shortened V by 2 bases and J by 5 bases, and 16 bases separated the two germline ends. CDR3 length: 15 amino acids. Variable domain in full (rest from reference TRBV9 and TRBJ2-5): DSGVTQTPKHLITATGQRVTLRCSPRSGDLSVYWYQQSLDQGLQFLIQYYNGEERAKGNILERFSAQQFPDLHSELNLSSLELGDSALYFCASSVSSGTRETQYFGPGTRLLVL.

This clonotype came up many times. The genes are TRBV9 and TRBJ2-1, with D possibly matching TRBD1 (5 bases). The germline V gene encodes CDR1 SGDLS and CDR2 YYNGEE. CDR3 length equals 14 residues. Trimming took 0 bases from V and 5 from J, leaving 9 bases between them. The CDR3 coding sequence is TGTGCCAGCAGCGTAGGGGCAGGGAACAATGAGCAGTTCTTC. Protein: CASSVGAGNNEQFF.

The chain recombines TRBV7-8 with TRBJ1-2, with a weak D call TRBD1 (5 bases). The CDR3 length is 17 residues. Germline values: CDR1 SGHVS, CDR2 FQNEAQ. V lost 0 bases and J lost 4, with 18 bases in between. The CDR3: CASSLAPGTRDGYGYTF. For the CDR3, the DNA is TGTGCCAGCAGCTTAGCCCCTGGGACCCGGGACGGCTATGGCTACACCTTC.

The chain employs TRBV9 and TRBJ2-2; D ambiguous. Deletions cut 3 bases from V and 4 bases from J, with 10 bases between. The CDR3 is 14 residues long. Germline V gene lookup returns CDR1 SGDLS and CDR2 YYNGEE. The CDR3 loop is CASSGGVLTGELFF. The CDR3 nucleotides read TGTGCCAGCAGCGGTGGGGTCCTCACCGGGGAGCTGTTTTTT.

This clonotype was found many times. This chain uses TRBV9 with TRBJ1-5; D is unclear. CDR1 is SGDLS and CDR2 is YYNGEE in the germline V gene. Trimming removed 0 bases at V and 3 bases at J, with 4 bases between. There are 13 residues in the CDR3. The CDR3, as DNA: TGTGCCAGCAGCGTAGCTGTCAATCAGCCCCAGCATTTT. It encodes CASSVAVNQPQHF.

This clonotype was observed many times. V is TRBV9 and J is TRBJ2-1; D perhaps matches TRBD1 (7 bases). Germline CDR1 and CDR2: SGDLS and YYNGEE. The CDR3 extends over 14 amino acids. Trimming took off 4 bases at V and 9 bases at J, with 17 bases between the two ends. DNA for the CDR3: TGTGCCAGCAGCCTCAGGGGGGACGTTGGTGAGCAGTTCTTC. Its protein is CASSLRGDVGEQFF.

In this sample, this clonotype turned up many times. The rearrangement uses TRBV21-1 and TRBJ1-1. TRBV21-1 is termed a pseudogene. The CDR3 consists of 11 residues. The CDR3 region is CASSGRTEAFF. The CDR3 DNA is TGTGCCAGCAGTGGGAGGACTGAAGCTTTCTTT.

This clonotype was seen many times. The V call is TRBV9, the J call TRBJ2-2; D not resolved. Looked up from germline, CDR1 is SGDLS and CDR2 is YYNGEE. V was shortened by 0 bases and J by 8 bases, with 5 bases between the two germline ends. The CDR3 is 12 amino acids. The CDR3: CASSVVRGELFF. DNA for the CDR3: TGTGCCAGCAGCGTAGTAAGGGGGGAGCTGTTTTTT.

This clonotype was observed many times. The chain joins TRBV9 to TRBJ2-7; possible D gene TRBD2, 6 bases. The germline CDR1 and CDR2 sequences are SGDLS and YYNGEE. V lost 0 bases and J 2 bases, leaving 12 bases between the germline ends. The CDR3 contains 15 residues. Written as DNA, the CDR3 is TGTGCCAGCAGCGTAGAGGCGGGATCTACCTACGAGCAGTACTTC. Translating gives CASSVEAGSTYEQYF.

The sample holds many counts of this clonotype. The J gene is TRBJ2-7, the V gene TRBV9, with TRBD2 matching 7 bases. Trimming at V came to 4 bases and at J to 1 base, leaving 8 bases not matched to a gene. Germline loops: CDR1 SGDLS, CDR2 YYNGEE. CDR3 length: 15 amino acids. This chain's CDR3 is CASSPQASGSYEQYF. The CDR3 nucleotides read TGTGCCAGCAGCCCACAGGCTAGCGGTTCCTACGAGCAGTACTTC.

This clonotype was recorded at least ten times. The chain is built from TRBV9 and TRBJ1-3, with D hard to call. CDR3 size: 17 residues. CDR1 is SGDLS and CDR2 is YYNGEE in the germline V gene. V lost 0 bases to trimming and J lost 0 bases, with 13 bases between them. CDR3: CASSVGVEPGSGNTIYF. CDR3 in DNA: TGTGCCAGCAGCGTAGGAGTAGAACCCGGCTCTGGAAACACCATATATTTT.

The sample holds many counts of this clonotype. V gene TRBV9 combines with J gene TRBJ1-6, with a weak D call TRBD1 (6 bases). Germline V lookup: CDR1 SGDLS, CDR2 YYNGEE. The CDR3 has 16 residues. V dropped 0 bases and J dropped 6 bases, with 13 bases sitting between them. CDR3 nucleotide sequence: TGTGCCAGCAGCGTAGGAGGGGGGACAATTAATTCACCCCTCCACTTT. The encoded protein is CASSVGGGTINSPLHF.

The table lists this clonotype with many counts. The rearrangement joins TRBV9 to TRBJ2-5; 11 nucleotides match TRBD2. In germline, CDR1 is SGDLS, CDR2 YYNGEE. The CDR3 covers 16 residues. Germline trimming cut 5 bases from V and 5 bases from J; bases unmatched to any gene: 11. CDR3 region: CASSVSVLAGVETQYF. For the CDR3, the DNA is TGTGCCAGCAGTGTTAGCGTACTAGCGGGAGTGGAGACCCAGTACTTC.

This clonotype has a count of ten or more. The V call is TRBV9, the J call TRBJ1-3, with D maybe TRBD1 (6 bases). The ends were cut back, 4 bases at V and 3 bases at J, with 14 bases in the middle. This CDR3 contains 15 residues. Germline assignment: CDR1 SGDLS and CDR2 YYNGEE. The CDR3 DNA sequence: TGTGCCAGCAGCCCAGGTGCAGGGGTTGGAAACACCATATATTTT. Translation: CASSPGAGVGNTIYF.

Many counts were recorded for this clonotype. At one end, the junction sequence differs from germline, possibly due to a read error. J is TRBJ2-7 and V is TRBV9; D is uncertain. This CDR3 has 13 residues. CDR1 is SGDLS, CDR2 YYNGEE, per germline. CDR3 sequence: CASGVGSSYEQYF. Written as DNA, the CDR3 is TGTGCCAGCGGCGTAGGAAGCTCCTACGAGCAGTACTTC.

This clonotype was recorded many times. V gene TRBV9 combines with J gene TRBJ2-3; 13 bases are shared with TRBD2. CDR1 and CDR2 from the germline V gene are SGDLS and YYNGEE. V was pared by 5 bases and J by 2 bases, with 8 bases of the junction left unmatched. This CDR3 has 17 residues. The CDR3 sequence is CASSWTGTSGITDTQYF. Written as DNA, the CDR3 is TGTGCCAGCAGTTGGACCGGGACTAGCGGGATCACAGATACGCAGTATTTT.

This clonotype has at least ten counts. The chain has TRBV9 and TRBJ2-1; 10 nucleotides align to TRBD2. The germline V gene encodes CDR1 SGDLS and CDR2 YYNGEE. V was pared by 0 bases and J by 6 bases, with 21 bases of the junction left unmatched. The CDR3 extends over 21 amino acids. The CDR3 bases are TGTGCCAGCAGCGTAGCCGTGGCTAGCGGGGGCCCCGCAACCAGACGCAATGAGCAGTTCTTC. Amino acid sequence: CASSVAVASGGPATRRNEQFF.

This clonotype was seen at least ten times. The chain carries TRBV9 and TRBJ1-6, with D unclear. Germline values: CDR1 SGDLS, CDR2 YYNGEE. Between the trimmed V and J ends, which lost 0 bases and 9 bases, there was a span of 13 bases. The length of the CDR3 is 15 residues. As DNA, the CDR3 is TGTGCCAGCAGCGTAGACGGGGATCCCGGTTCACCCCTCCACTTT. Encoded protein: CASSVDGDPGSPLHF. Looking up the rest from reference TRBV9 and TRBJ1-6 gives the full variable domain: DSGVTQTPKHLITATGQRVTLRCSPRSGDLSVYWYQQSLDQGLQFLIQYYNGEERAKGNILERFSAQQFPDLHSELNLSSLELGDSALYFCASSVDGDPGSPLHFGNGTRLTVT.

This clonotype showed up many times. The J gene is TRBJ2-7, the V gene TRBV9; D assignment may be TRBD1 or TRBD2 (5 bases each). Trimming removed 0 bases from V and 0 bases from J, with 10 bases in between. The CDR3 runs to 15 residues. Germline CDR1 is SGDLS and CDR2 is YYNGEE. This CDR3 is CASSVGDGRSYEQYF. In DNA, the CDR3 is TGTGCCAGCAGCGTAGGGGACGGACGCTCCTACGAGCAGTACTTC.

The sample holds many counts of this clonotype. This chain links TRBV9 with TRBJ1-1; unclear D gene. The V gene lost 0 bases and the J gene lost 5 bases, with 14 bases spanning the gap. The CDR3 is 15 residues long. CDR1 and CDR2 (germline): SGDLS, YYNGEE. The CDR3 protein is CASSVGWGGKTEAFF. For the CDR3, the DNA is TGTGCCAGCAGCGTAGGTTGGGGTGGAAAGACTGAAGCTTTCTTT.

The chain links TRBV9 to TRBJ2-6, with D possibly called TRBD1 or TRBD2 (5 bases each). Germline V gives CDR1 SGDLS, CDR2 YYNGEE. This CDR3 spans 16 amino acids. The ends were cut back, 4 bases at V and 3 bases at J, with 14 bases in the middle. CDR3 DNA: TGTGCCAGCAGCCCCCAAGGGGCGGGTGGGGCCAACGTCCTGACTTTC. This translates into CASSPQGAGGANVLTF.

This clonotype was recorded a few times. This chain uses TRBV9 with TRBJ2-2; 11 bases are a match to TRBD1. CDR1 and CDR2 (germline): SGDLS, YYNGEE. V lost 3 bases and J lost 3; bases outside the gene matches: 4. The CDR3 contains 16 residues. CDR3 nucleotide sequence: TGTGCCAGCAGCGCAGGACAGGGGGCGGACACCGGGGAGCTGTTTTTT. Translating gives CASSAGQGADTGELFF.

By sample fraction, this clonotype is medium-sized. The genes are TRBV9 and TRBJ1-2; a possible D gene is TRBD1 (6 bases). Germline assignment: CDR1 SGDLS and CDR2 YYNGEE. Between the trimmed V and J ends, which lost 0 bases and 1 base, there was a span of 10 bases. The CDR3 length is 15 residues. The CDR3 loop reads CASSVGTESNYGYTF. CDR3 nucleotide sequence: TGTGCCAGCAGCGTAGGGACAGAGAGTAACTATGGCTACACCTTC.